The following is a TCR beta chain sequence with its context. Produced via immunoSEQ multiplex PCR; TCRdb's table is partial and in-frame only. The table shows about 150,000 clones, with around 85% occurring only once. The data stem from a study of blood T cell repertoires in COVID-19. Germline V CDR1 and CDR2: MGHRA, YSYEKL. Trimming stripped 0 bases from V and 2 bases from J, with 20 bases between. The CDR3 extends over 19 amino acids. Sequencing was performed on peripheral blood. This sequence was found in an older woman with acute or convalescent COVID-19. The rearrangement uses TRBV4-1 and TRBJ1-5; tentative D call: TRBD1 (5 bases). The CDR3 region is CASSQDAQGSVGRNQPQHF. CDR3 bases: TGCGCCAGCAGCCAAGATGCTCAGGGTAGTGTCGGGCGCAATCAGCCCCAGCATTTT.